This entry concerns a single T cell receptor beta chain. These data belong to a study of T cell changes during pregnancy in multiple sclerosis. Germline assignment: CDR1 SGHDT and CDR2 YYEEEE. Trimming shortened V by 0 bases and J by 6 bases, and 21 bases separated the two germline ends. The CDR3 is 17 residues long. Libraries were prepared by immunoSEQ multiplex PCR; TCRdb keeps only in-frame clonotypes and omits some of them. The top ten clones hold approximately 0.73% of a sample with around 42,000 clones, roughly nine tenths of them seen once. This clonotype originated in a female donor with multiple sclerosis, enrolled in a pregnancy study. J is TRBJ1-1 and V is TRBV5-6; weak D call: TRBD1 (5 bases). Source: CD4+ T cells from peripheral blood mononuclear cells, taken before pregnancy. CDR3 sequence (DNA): TGTGCCAGCAGCTTGGGAGAAAGGAGATTACAAGGGGCTGAAGCTTTCTTT. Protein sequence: CASSLGERRLQGAEAFF.